What follows are 13 T cell receptor beta chains derived from one specimen sequenced in a study of T cells in Graves' hyperthyroidism and ophthalmopathy. From RNA transcripts, TCR beta CDR3 regions were amplified. TCR CDR3 regions were first amplified by RT-PCR with HTBI primers. TCRdb reanalysed the multiplex PCR reads using MiXCR and keeps one entry per CDR3 protein. This sample has about 520,000 distinct CDR3 sequences, with approximately 25% found just once. Material for sequencing was blood. These TCRs come from a woman aged 25 to 45 with Graves' ophthalmopathy.

This clonotype was counted ten times or more. This sequence joins TRBV11-2 and TRBJ2-5, with D unresolved. V shed 5 bases and J shed 5 bases, with 15 bases lying between them. The CDR3 spans 14 residues. Germline assignment: CDR1 SGHAT and CDR2 FQNNGV. The CDR3 spells CASSPPLREETQYF. The CDR3 region has the DNA TGTGCCAGCAGCCCCCCCTTGCGAGAGGAGACCCAGTACTTC.

V usage is TRBV7-9 and J usage is TRBJ2-5; 8 nucleotides match TRBD2. Trimming took 5 bases from V and 0 from J; bases not matched to a gene: 5. The germline V gene has CDR1 SEHNR and CDR2 FQNEAQ (reference sequence). The CDR3 runs to 15 residues. CDR3 bases: TGTGCCAGCAGCGGCAGCGGGGGAGACCAAGAGACCCAGTACTTC. It is translated as CASSGSGGDQETQYF.

This clonotype was picked up many times. V is TRBV12-3 or TRBV12-4 and J is TRBJ2-5, with D hard to call. The CDR3 loop spans 12 amino acids. Trimming left V 3 bases short and J 4 bases short, with 6 bases between. CDR3 sequence (DNA): TGTGCCAGCAGTTTCCCCGGAGAGACCCAGTACTTC. Its translation: CASSFPGETQYF.

V usage is TRBV5-6 and J usage is TRBJ1-2; the D gene is possibly TRBD1 (5 bases). Germline V lookup: CDR1 SGHDT, CDR2 YYEEEE. This CDR3 is 12 amino acids long. The ends were cut back, 3 bases at V and 6 bases at J, with 9 bases in the middle. In nucleotides, the CDR3 is TGTGCCAGCAGCTCGGGGGACGATGGCTACACCTTC. It translates to CASSSGDDGYTF.

This clonotype occurred a few times. V usage is TRBV20-1 and J usage is TRBJ2-7; 8 nucleotides line up with TRBD1. The ends lost 5 bases at V and 2 bases at J; junction bases unmatched: 5. The germline CDR1 and CDR2 sequences are DFQATT and SNEGSKA (reference sequence). The CDR3 loop spans 13 amino acids. As DNA, the CDR3 is TGCAGTGCTTTCAGGGGGCCACCCTACGAGCAGTACTTC. This sequence encodes CSAFRGPPYEQYF.

This chain joins TRBV29-1 and TRBJ1-1; D may be TRBD1 (5 bases). The CDR3 is 15 residues long. Per the germline V gene, CDR1 is SQVTM and CDR2 is ANQGSEA. V lost 5 bases to trimming and J lost 1 base, with 17 bases between them. CDR3 sequence reads: CSVLRGALRNTEAFF. The CDR3 DNA follows: TGCAGCGTTCTTAGGGGAGCTCTCCGGAACACTGAAGCTTTCTTT. The full variable domain, its missing parts supplied by reference TRBV29-1 and TRBJ1-1, is SAVISQKPSRDICQRGTSLTIQCQVDSQVTMMFWYRQQPGQSLTLIATANQGSEATYESGFVIDKFPISRPNLTFSTLTVSNMSPEDSSIYLCSVLRGALRNTEAFFGQGTRLTVV.

This clonotype came up many times. This rearrangement joins TRBV18 to TRBJ1-5; D unresolved. Germline assignment: CDR1 KGHSH and CDR2 LQKENI. The ends were cut back, 3 bases at V and 1 base at J, with 16 bases in the middle. There are 17 residues in the CDR3. As DNA, the CDR3 is TGTGCCAGCTCACCGCTTGTGGCGACGGGGAGCAATCAGCCCCAGCATTTT. This codes for CASSPLVATGSNQPQHF.

This clonotype was recorded many times. The chain links TRBV4-2 to TRBJ2-2; D uncertain. Trimming cost V 0 bases and J 5 bases, with 7 bases left between them. From germline, CDR1 is LGHNA and CDR2 YNFKEQ. The CDR3 has 14 amino acids. Written as DNA, the CDR3 is TGTGCCAGCAGCCAAGATACTCAAACCGGGGAGCTGTTTTTT. Translated, it gives CASSQDTQTGELFF.

This rearrangement joins TRBV28 to TRBJ2-5; 11 bases fit TRBD2. Germline trimming cut 4 bases from V and 2 bases from J; bases unmatched to any gene: 6. Germline values: CDR1 MDHEN, CDR2 SYDVKM. This CDR3 has 16 residues. The CDR3 loop reads CASSSTGTSGQETQYF. CDR3 in DNA: TGTGCCAGCAGTTCCACCGGGACTAGCGGACAAGAGACCCAGTACTTC. The whole variable domain, filled in from reference TRBV28 and TRBJ2-5, reads DVKVTQSSRYLVKRTGEKVFLECVQDMDHENMFWYRQDPGLGLRLIYFSYDVKMKEKGDIPEGYSVSREKKERFSLILESASTNQTSMYLCASSSTGTSGQETQYFGPGTRLLVL.

The table lists this clonotype with a few counts. Relative to the germline gene, one junction end is altered; a read error may explain this. V is TRBV20-1 and J is TRBJ2-5; D is unresolved. Germline V gene lookup returns CDR1 DFQATT and CDR2 SNEGSKA (reference sequence). The CDR3 runs 14 residues. The CDR3 nucleotides are TGCAGTGCCAGAGACGTGGGGTTCCAAGAGACCCAGTACTTC. It codes for CSARDVGFQETQYF.

The V gene is TRBV14, the J gene TRBJ1-1, with D perhaps matching TRBD1 (5 bases). The CDR3 runs 14 residues. The V and J ends lost 8 bases and 5 bases respectively, with 18 bases between them. Germline assignment: CDR1 SGHDN and CDR2 FVKESK. The chain's CDR3 is CASARDFPGTEAFF. DNA for the CDR3: TGTGCCAGCGCACGGGACTTCCCGGGAACTGAAGCTTTCTTT. The variable domain in full, completed from reference TRBV14 and TRBJ1-1, reads EAGVTQFPSHSVIEKGQTVTLRCDPISGHDNLYWYRRVMGKEIKFLLHFVKESKQDESGMPNNRFLAERTGGTYSTLKVQPAELEDSGVYFCASARDFPGTEAFFGQGTRLTVV.

The gene calls are TRBV3-1 and TRBJ1-5; D is unresolved. The CDR3 is 13 residues long. The germline V gene has CDR1 LGHDT and CDR2 YNNKEL (reference sequence). The germline V and J ends were trimmed by 0 bases and 6 bases, with 6 bases remaining between them. Here the CDR3 DNA reads TGTGCCAGCAGCCAAGATACGACTCAGCCCCAGCATTTT. It codes for CASSQDTTQPQHF. Supplemented by reference TRBV3-1 and TRBJ1-5, the full variable domain reads DTAVSQTPKYLVTQMGNDKSIKCEQNLGHDTMYWYKQDSKKFLKIMFSYNNKELIINETVPNRFSPKSPDKAHLNLHINSLELGDSAVYFCASSQDTTQPQHFGDGTRLSIL.

As concerns this clonotype: Being one base from a much bigger clone, this may be a read error. The V call is TRBV7-3, the J call TRBJ1-1; D is perhaps TRBD1 (5 bases). CDR1 is SGHTA and CDR2 is FQGTGA in the germline V gene. This CDR3 contains 13 residues. This CDR3 reads CASSSNLDTEACF. DNA of the CDR3: TGTGCCAGCAGCTCAAATCTGGACACTGAAGCTTGCTTT.